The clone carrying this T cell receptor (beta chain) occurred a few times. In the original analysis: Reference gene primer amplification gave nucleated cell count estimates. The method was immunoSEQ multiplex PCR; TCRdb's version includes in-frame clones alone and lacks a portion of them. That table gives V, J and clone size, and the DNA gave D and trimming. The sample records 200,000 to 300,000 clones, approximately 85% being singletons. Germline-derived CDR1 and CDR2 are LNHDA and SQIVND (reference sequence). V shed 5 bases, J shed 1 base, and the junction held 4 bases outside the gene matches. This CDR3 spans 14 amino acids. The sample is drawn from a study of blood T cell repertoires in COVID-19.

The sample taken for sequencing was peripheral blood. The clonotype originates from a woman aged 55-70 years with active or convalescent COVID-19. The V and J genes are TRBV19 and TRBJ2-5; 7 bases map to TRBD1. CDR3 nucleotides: TGTGCCAGTAGTCGTTCAGGGGGCCAAGAGACCCAGTACTTC. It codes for CASSRSGGQETQYF.